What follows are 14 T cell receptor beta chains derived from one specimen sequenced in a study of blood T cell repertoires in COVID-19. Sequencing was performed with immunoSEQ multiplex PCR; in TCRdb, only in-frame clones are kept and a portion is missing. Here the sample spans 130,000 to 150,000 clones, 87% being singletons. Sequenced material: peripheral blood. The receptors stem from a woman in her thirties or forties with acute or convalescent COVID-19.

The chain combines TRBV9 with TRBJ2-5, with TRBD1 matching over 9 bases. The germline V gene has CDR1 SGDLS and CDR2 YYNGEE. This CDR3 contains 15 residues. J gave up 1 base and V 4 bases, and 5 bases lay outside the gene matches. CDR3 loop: CASSPGQGSQETQYF. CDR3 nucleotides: TGTGCCAGCAGCCCCGGACAGGGGAGCCAAGAGACCCAGTACTTC.

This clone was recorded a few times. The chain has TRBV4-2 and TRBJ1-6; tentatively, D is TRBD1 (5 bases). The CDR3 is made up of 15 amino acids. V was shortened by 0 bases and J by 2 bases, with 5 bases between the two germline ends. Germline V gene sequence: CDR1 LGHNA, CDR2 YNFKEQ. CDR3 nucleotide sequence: TGTGCCAGCAGCCAAGAGGGGCCCTATAATTCACCCCTCCACTTT. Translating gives CASSQEGPYNSPLHF.

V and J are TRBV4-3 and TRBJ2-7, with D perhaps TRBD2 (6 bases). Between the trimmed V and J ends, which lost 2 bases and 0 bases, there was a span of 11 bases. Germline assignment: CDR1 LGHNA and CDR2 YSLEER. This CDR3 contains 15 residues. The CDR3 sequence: CASSQLAVASYEQYF. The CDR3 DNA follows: TGCGCCAGCAGCCAATTAGCGGTAGCCTCCTACGAGCAGTACTTC.

CDR3 region: CASSLRGGNTEAFF. The DNA for the CDR3 is TGTGCCAGCAGTTTACGAGGAGGGAACACTGAAGCTTTCTTT. The chain joins TRBV27 to TRBJ1-1; D not certain. V was trimmed by 2 bases and J by 1 base, leaving 8 bases between them. The CDR3 has 14 amino acids. Germline values: CDR1 MNHEY, CDR2 SMNVEV (reference sequence).

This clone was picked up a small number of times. This CDR3 reads CAISEFVAASYEQYF. CDR3 bases: TGTGCCATCAGTGAGTTTGTGGCGGCCTCCTACGAGCAGTACTTC. The J gene is TRBJ2-7, the V gene TRBV10-3; the D is unclear. Germline V gene sequence: CDR1 ENHRY, CDR2 SYGVKD. V lost 1 base and J 0 bases, leaving 10 bases between the germline ends. This CDR3 is built from 15 residues.

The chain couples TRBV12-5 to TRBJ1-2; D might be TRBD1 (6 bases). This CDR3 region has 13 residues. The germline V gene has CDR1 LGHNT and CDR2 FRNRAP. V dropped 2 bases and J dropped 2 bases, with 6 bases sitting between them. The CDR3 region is CASGLTGNYGYTF. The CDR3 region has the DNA TGTGCTAGTGGTTTGACAGGGAACTATGGCTACACCTTC.

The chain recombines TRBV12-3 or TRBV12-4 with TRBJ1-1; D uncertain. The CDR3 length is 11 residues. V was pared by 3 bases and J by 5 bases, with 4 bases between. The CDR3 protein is CASSLRTEAFF. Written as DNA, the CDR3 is TGTGCCAGCAGTTTGAGGACTGAAGCTTTCTTT.

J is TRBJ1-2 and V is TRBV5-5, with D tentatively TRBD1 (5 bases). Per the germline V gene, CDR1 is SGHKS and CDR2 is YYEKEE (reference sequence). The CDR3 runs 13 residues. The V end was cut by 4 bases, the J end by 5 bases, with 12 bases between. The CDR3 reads CASSPNGGYGYTF. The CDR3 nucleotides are TGTGCCAGCAGCCCGAACGGGGGATATGGCTACACCTTC. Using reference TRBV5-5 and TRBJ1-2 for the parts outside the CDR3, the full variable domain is DAGVTQSPTHLIKTRGQQVTLRCSPISGHKSVSWYQQVLGQGPQFIFQYYEKEERGRGNFPDRFSARQFPNYSSELNVNALLLGDSALYLCASSPNGGYGYTFGSGTRLTVV.

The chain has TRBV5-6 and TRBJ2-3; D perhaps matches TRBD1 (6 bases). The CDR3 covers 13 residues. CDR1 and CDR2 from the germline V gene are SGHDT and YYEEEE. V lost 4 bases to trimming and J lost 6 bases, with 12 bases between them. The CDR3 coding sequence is TGTGCCAGCAGCCTCAGGGGCCCTGATACGCAGTATTTT. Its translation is CASSLRGPDTQYF.

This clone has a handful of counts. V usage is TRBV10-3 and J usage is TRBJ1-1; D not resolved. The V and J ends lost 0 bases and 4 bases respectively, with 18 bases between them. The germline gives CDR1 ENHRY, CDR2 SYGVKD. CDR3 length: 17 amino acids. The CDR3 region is CAISESERAGWSTEAFF. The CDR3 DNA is TGTGCCATCAGTGAGTCGGAGAGGGCGGGGTGGAGCACTGAAGCTTTCTTT.

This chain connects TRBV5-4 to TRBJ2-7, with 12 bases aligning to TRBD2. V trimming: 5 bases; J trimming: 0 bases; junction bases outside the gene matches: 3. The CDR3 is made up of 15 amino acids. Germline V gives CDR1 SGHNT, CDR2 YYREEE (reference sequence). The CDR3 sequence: CASSLAGGSSYEQYF. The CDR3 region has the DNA TGTGCCAGCAGTCTAGCGGGGGGGAGCTCCTACGAGCAGTACTTC.

DNA of the CDR3: TGTGCCAGCAGCACCGCGACAGGGCGCACCGGGGAGCTGTTTTTT. It is translated as CASSTATGRTGELFF. The genes are TRBV7-3 and TRBJ2-2; TRBD1 matches 7 bases. The V and J ends lost 5 bases and 4 bases, in that order; junction bases with no gene match: 7. CDR3 length: 15 amino acids. Germline CDR1 SGHTA, CDR2 FQGTGA.

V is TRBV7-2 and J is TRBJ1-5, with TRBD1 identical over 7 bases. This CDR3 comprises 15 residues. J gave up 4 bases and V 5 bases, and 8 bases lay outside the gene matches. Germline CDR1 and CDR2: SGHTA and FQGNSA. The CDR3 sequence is CASSMGQKANQPQHF. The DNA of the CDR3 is TGTGCCAGCAGCATGGGACAGAAAGCAAATCAGCCCCAGCATTTT.

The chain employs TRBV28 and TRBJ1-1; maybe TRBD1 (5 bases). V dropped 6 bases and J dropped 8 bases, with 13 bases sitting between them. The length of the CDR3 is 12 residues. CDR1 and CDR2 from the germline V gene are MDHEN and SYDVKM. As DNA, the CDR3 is TGTGCCAGCAGCTGGCGCGGGGGGGAAGCTTTCTTT. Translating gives CASSWRGGEAFF.